Sequencing of this T cell receptor beta chain was carried out in a study of shared clonotypes between healthy human individuals. Study findings and constraints: Generally, naive subsets (rather than memory subsets) showed larger estimated richness. Naive CD4 clonotypes were shared across a few donors at 5% to 6%.

About this clone itself: The antigen is unknown.

CDR3 length: 12 residues. The germline V and J ends were trimmed by 4 bases and 6 bases, with 7 bases remaining between them. CDR1 SGHNT and CDR2 YYREEE come from the germline V gene (reference sequence). Sequencing was performed with immunoSEQ multiplex PCR; in TCRdb, only in-frame clones are kept and a portion is missing. In the table there are 1,400,000 or so clones, about 98.5% of which are singletons. Sequences were obtained from naive CD4+ T cells sorted from blood. Subset in this sample: CD45RA+ positively selected. This receptor was taken from a man aged 25-45 years in good health. The J gene is TRBJ2-2, the V gene TRBV5-4; D remains unclear. In DNA form, the CDR3 reads TGTGCCAGCAGCCACCCTCCCGGGGAGCTGTTTTTT. Translated, it gives CASSHPPGELFF.